This T cell receptor beta chain was recorded in a study of blood T cells in healthy people across ages. Findings and limits, study-wide: Reliance upon unsorted PBMCs precluded definitive naive versus antigen-experienced comparison. Both naive CD4+ cell counts and diversity were greater in long-lived donors than in aged donors.

Drawing of peripheral blood yielded 7.5 to 10 milliliters from each donor. Whenever a sample was processed, at least 7 million PBMCs were isolated. Remarks on this clonotype: Its matching antigen is unknown.

Primed by a sample-barcoded 5' primer and a J-beta primer mix, a second PCR proceeded for about 6 to 12 cycles. TCRdb re-called the 5' RACE reads through MiXCR, storing one row per CDR3 protein. Here the sample spans 1.2 million to 1.5 million distinct CDR3 sequences, 59% being singletons. The ends were cut back, 2 bases at V and 4 bases at J, with 15 bases in the middle. CDR1 and CDR2 from the germline V gene are SQVTM and ANQGSEA. The CDR3 contains 15 residues. The receptor was isolated from a man aged 18 to 29 in good health. The gene calls are TRBV29-1 and TRBJ2-1; the D is unclear. The source material was blood. The CDR3 loop is CSVETFTFPYNEQFF. CDR3 bases: TGCAGCGTTGAAACGTTCACCTTCCCTTACAATGAGCAGTTCTTC.